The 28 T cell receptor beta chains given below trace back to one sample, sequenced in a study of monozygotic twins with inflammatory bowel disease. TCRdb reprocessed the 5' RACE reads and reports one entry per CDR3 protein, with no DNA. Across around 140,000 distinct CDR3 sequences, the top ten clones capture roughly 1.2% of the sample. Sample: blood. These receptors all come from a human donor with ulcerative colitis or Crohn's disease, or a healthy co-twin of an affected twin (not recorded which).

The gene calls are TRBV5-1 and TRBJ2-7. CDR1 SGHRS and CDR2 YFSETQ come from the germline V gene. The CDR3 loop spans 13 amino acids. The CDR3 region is CASSLVGDDEQYF.

The CDR3 is CASKTSGSLSGNEQFF. J is TRBJ2-1 and V is TRBV27; TCRdb proposes TRBD2, but this gene call is untestable without DNA. Germline V gives CDR1 MNHEY, CDR2 SMNVEV (reference sequence). This CDR3 has 16 amino acids.

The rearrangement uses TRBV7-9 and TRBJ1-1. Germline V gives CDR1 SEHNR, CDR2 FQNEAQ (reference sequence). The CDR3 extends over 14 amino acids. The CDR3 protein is CASSLGEGNTEAFF.

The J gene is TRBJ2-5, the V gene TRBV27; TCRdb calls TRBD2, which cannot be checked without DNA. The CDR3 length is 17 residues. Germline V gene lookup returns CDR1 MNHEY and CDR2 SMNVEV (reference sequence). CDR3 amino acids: CASSRVLGLASEETQYF.

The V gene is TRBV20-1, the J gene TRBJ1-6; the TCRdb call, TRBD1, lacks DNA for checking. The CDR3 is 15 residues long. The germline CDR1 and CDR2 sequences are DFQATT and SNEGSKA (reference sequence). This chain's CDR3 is CSAGEAGEDNSPLHF.

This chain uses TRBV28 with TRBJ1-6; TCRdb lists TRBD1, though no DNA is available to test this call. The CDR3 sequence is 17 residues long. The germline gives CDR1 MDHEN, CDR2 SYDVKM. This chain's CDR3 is CASSSNLRTEQNSPLHF. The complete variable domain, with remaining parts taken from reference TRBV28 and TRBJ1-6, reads DVKVTQSSRYLVKRTGEKVFLECVQDMDHENMFWYRQDPGLGLRLIYFSYDVKMKEKGDIPEGYSVSREKKERFSLILESASTNQTSMYLCASSSNLRTEQNSPLHFGNGTRLTVT.

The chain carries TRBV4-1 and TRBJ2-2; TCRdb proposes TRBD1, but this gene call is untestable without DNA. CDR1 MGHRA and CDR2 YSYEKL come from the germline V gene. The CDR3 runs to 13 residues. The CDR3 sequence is CASSRSARLGLFF.

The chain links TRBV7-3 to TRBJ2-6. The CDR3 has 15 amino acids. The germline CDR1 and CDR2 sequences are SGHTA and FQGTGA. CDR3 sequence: CASSLTVLGSNVLTF. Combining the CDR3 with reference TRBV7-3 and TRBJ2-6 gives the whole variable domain GAGVSQTPSNKVTEKGKYVELRCDPISGHTALYWYRQSLGQGPEFLIYFQGTGAADDSGLPNDRFFAVRPEGSVSTLKIQRTERGDSAVYLCASSLTVLGSNVLTFGAGSRLTVL.

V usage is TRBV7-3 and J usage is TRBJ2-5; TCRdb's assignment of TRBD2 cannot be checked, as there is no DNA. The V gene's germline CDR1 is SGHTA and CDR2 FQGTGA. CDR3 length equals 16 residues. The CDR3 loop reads CASSPSRTSARETQYF.

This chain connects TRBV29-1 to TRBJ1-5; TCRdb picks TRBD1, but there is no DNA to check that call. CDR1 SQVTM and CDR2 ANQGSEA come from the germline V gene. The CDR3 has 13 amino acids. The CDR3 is CSVGDRGNQPQHF.

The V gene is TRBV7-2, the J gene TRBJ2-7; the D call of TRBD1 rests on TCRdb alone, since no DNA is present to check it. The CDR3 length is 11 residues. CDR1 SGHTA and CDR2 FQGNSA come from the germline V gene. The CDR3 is CASSLTGWLYF.

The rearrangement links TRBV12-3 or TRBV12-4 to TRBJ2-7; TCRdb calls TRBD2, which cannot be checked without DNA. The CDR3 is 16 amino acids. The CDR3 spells CASSFGSREIWYEQYF.

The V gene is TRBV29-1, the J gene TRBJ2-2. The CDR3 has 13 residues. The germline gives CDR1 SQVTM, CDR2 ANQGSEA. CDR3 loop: CSVDTSNTGELSF.

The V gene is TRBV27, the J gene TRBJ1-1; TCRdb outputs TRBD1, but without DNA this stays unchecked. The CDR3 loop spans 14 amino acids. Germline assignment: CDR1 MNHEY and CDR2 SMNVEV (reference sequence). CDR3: CASSAHGGNTEAFF.

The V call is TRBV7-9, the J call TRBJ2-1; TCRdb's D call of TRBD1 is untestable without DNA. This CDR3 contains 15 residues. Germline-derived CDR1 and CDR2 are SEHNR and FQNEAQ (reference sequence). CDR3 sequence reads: CASSHGDRVVNEQFF.

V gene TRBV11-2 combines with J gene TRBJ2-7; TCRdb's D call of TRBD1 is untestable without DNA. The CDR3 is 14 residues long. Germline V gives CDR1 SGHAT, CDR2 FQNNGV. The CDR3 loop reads CASSKPGQGDEQYF.

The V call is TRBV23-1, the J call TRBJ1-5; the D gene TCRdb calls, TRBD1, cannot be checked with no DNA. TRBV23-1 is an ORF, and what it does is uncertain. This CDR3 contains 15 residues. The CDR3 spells CASSQSGGGNQPQHF.

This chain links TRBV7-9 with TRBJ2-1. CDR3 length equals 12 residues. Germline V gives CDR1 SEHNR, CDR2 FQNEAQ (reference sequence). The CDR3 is CASSFLVNEQFF.

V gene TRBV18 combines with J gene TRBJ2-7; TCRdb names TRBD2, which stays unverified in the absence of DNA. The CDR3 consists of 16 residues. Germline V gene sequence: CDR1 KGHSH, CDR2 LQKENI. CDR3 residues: CASSPRLAGGRYEQYF.

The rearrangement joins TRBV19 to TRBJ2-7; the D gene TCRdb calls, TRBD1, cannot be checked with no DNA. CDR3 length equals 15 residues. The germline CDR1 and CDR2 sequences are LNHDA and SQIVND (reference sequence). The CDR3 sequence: CATQSGTGFSYEQYF.

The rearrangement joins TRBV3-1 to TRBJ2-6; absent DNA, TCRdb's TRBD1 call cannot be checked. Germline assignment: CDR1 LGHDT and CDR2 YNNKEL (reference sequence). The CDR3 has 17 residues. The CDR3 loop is CASSPGPGDTGANVLTF.

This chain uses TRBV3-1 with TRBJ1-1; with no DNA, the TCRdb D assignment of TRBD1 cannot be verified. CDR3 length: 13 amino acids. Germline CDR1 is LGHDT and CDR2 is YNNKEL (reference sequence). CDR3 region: CASSPPGLGKAFF.

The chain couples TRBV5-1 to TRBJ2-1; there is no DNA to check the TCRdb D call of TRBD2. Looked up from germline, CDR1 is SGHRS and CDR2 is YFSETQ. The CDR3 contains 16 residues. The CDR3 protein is CASSQSGRPSYNEQFF.

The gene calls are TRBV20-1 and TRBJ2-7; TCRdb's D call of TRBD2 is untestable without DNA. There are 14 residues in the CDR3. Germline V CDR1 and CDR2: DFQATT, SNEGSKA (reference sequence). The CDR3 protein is CRGSNLAAGGEQYF.

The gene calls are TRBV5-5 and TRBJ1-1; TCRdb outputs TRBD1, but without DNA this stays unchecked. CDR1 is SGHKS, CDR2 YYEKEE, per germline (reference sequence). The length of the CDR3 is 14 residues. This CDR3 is CASNQQGLNTEAFF.

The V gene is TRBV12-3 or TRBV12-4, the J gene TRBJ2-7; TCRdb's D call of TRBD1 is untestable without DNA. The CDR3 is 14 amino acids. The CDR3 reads CASSWTGGKYEQYF.

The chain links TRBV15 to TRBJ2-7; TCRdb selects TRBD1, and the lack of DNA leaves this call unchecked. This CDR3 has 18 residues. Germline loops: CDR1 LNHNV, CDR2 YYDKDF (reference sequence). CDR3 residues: CATSRRPSGGRSYYEQYF.

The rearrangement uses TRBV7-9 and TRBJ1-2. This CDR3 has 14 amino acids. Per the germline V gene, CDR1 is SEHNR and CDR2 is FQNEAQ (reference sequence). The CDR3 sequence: CASSPRGEFYGYTF. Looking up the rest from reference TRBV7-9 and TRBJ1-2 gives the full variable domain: DTGVSQNPRHKITKRGQNVTFRCDPISEHNRLYWYRQTLGQGPEFLTYFQNEAQLEKSRLLSDRFSAERPKGSFSTLEIQRTEQGDSAMYLCASSPRGEFYGYTFGSGTRLTVV.